The 24 T cell receptor beta chains in this list originate from one sample, sequenced in a study of blood T cell repertoires in COVID-19. Profiling relied on immunoSEQ multiplex PCR, and the TCRdb table lists in-frame clones only, not all of them. The data contain some 250,000 clones, roughly 80% of them singletons. Sequencing used peripheral blood. These receptors were obtained from a woman under 30 with acute or convalescent COVID-19.

This chain uses TRBV19 with TRBJ2-1; 9 positions match TRBD2. V shed 1 base and J 3 bases; nucleotides not matched to a gene: 7. Germline loops: CDR1 LNHDA, CDR2 SQIVND (reference sequence). The CDR3 covers 17 residues. The CDR3 DNA sequence: TGTGCCAGTAGTATAGCCCATGGTAGCGGGAGCTACAATGAGCAGTTCTTC. Translated: CASSIAHGSGSYNEQFF.

This clone turned up a few times. The chain uses TRBV2 and TRBJ2-3; TRBD2 agrees at 9 bases. J gave up 4 bases and V 3 bases, and 2 bases lay outside the gene matches. Germline V gives CDR1 SNHLY, CDR2 FYNNEI. The CDR3 sequence is 14 residues long. CDR3 region: CASSERGGADTQYF. Here the CDR3 DNA reads TGTGCCAGCAGTGAGCGGGGGGGAGCAGATACGCAGTATTTT.

The V call is TRBV6-5, the J call TRBJ2-7; 10 positions agree with TRBD1. This CDR3 contains 14 residues. The germline V gene encodes CDR1 MNHEY and CDR2 SVGAGI. Unmatched junction bases numbered 7, after V lost 8 bases and J lost 3 bases. The CDR3 DNA is TGTGCCAGCCGGACGGGACAGGGGTTCTACGAGCAGTACTTC. This translates into CASRTGQGFYEQYF.

The genes are TRBV12-3 or TRBV12-4 and TRBJ2-1; D call uncertain. The CDR3 consists of 11 residues. The ends were cut back, 5 bases at V and 6 bases at J, with 5 bases in the middle. The CDR3 DNA is TGTGCCAGCAGTATATTCAATGAGCAGTTCTTC. The encoded protein is CASSIFNEQFF.

The V and J genes are TRBV9 and TRBJ2-7; D remains unclear. The CDR3 consists of 14 residues. Germline V lookup: CDR1 SGDLS, CDR2 YYNGEE. V lost 0 bases and J lost 3, with 10 bases in between. The CDR3 here is CASSVVPELYEQYF. CDR3 sequence (DNA): TGTGCCAGCAGCGTAGTACCCGAACTCTACGAGCAGTACTTC.

The chain links TRBV29-1 to TRBJ2-7; D is ambiguous. V was shortened by 4 bases and J by 2 bases, with 12 bases between the two germline ends. The CDR3 extends over 13 amino acids. Germline CDR1 reads SQVTM; CDR2 reads ANQGSEA. The CDR3 region is CSVGHQSPYEQYF. The CDR3 nucleotides are TGCAGCGTTGGGCACCAATCTCCCTACGAGCAGTACTTC.

This rearrangement joins TRBV29-1 to TRBJ1-2, with 8 bases lining up with TRBD1. Losses at the gene ends were 5 bases for V and 7 bases for J; bases not matched to a gene: 9. The CDR3 totals 13 residues. Germline CDR1 is SQVTM and CDR2 is ANQGSEA. CDR3 nucleotide sequence: TGCAGCGTTCCGGACAGGGTATACGGTGGCTACACCTTC. Its protein is CSVPDRVYGGYTF.

The V call is TRBV5-1, the J call TRBJ2-1, with a tentative D call TRBD2 (5 bases). The V gene's germline CDR1 is SGHRS and CDR2 YFSETQ. V lost 0 bases, J lost 9 bases, and 7 bases lay in between. This CDR3 has 12 residues. The CDR3, as DNA: TGCGCCAGCAGCTTGGTGGGGAGTGAGCAGTTCTTC. It codes for CASSLVGSEQFF. Full variable domain (outside the CDR3, taken from reference TRBV5-1 and TRBJ2-1): KAGVTQTPRYLIKTRGQQVTLSCSPISGHRSVSWYQQTPGQGLQFLFEYFSETQRNKGNFPGRFSGRQFSNSRSEMNVSTLELGDSALYLCASSLVGSEQFFGPGTRLTVL.

The table lists this clone with a count of one. The chain has TRBV30 and TRBJ2-1; 14 bases fit TRBD2. This CDR3 is 19 amino acids long. Germline CDR1 GTSNPN, CDR2 SVGIG (reference sequence). V lost 4 bases to trimming and J lost 0 bases; unmatched junction nucleotides: 11. The CDR3 DNA follows: TGTGCCTGGAACCCCCGGACTAGCGGGAGGTTTCTCTCCTACAATGAGCAGTTCTTC. It is translated as CAWNPRTSGRFLSYNEQFF.

The chain joins TRBV7-3 to TRBJ2-1, with 12 bases lining up with TRBD2. Unmatched junction bases numbered 13, after V lost 4 bases and J lost 3 bases. The germline V gene encodes CDR1 SGHTA and CDR2 FQGTGA. The CDR3 loop spans 19 amino acids. The CDR3 nucleotides are TGTGCCAGCAGCTCGTTATCCCAACCACTAGCGGGAGGCTACAATGAGCAGTTCTTC. Its translation: CASSSLSQPLAGGYNEQFF.

V is TRBV28 and J is TRBJ1-5; 7 nucleotides agree with TRBD1. The CDR3 runs to 16 residues. The germline CDR1 and CDR2 sequences are MDHEN and SYDVKM. Losses at the gene ends were 2 bases for V and 5 bases for J; bases not matched to a gene: 9. CDR3 loop: CASSLLTGKGHQPQHF. The CDR3 DNA reads as TGTGCCAGCAGTTTACTGACAGGGAAGGGGCATCAGCCCCAGCATTTT.

The chain links TRBV7-3 to TRBJ1-1; unclear D gene. Trimming stripped 5 bases from V and 0 bases from J, with 7 bases between. Germline lookup yields CDR1 SGHTA and CDR2 FQGTGA. The CDR3 loop spans 13 amino acids. The CDR3 sequence is CASSLTMNTEAFF. The CDR3 bases are TGTGCCAGCAGCCTGACTATGAACACTGAAGCTTTCTTT.

This sequence joins TRBV7-2 and TRBJ2-2, with TRBD1 identical over 8 bases. V shed 2 bases, J shed 6 bases, and the junction held 8 bases outside the gene matches. CDR3 length equals 16 residues. The germline CDR1 and CDR2 sequences are SGHTA and FQGNSA. The DNA for the CDR3 is TGTGCCAGCAGCTTATCGCAGGGGGCATATTCCGGGGAGCTGTTTTTT. This gives the protein CASSLSQGAYSGELFF.

The chain has TRBV9 and TRBJ2-7; 9 positions match TRBD1. With V trimmed by 3 bases and J by 0 bases, 4 bases remained unmatched. Per the germline V gene, CDR1 is SGDLS and CDR2 is YYNGEE. The CDR3 totals 15 residues. The CDR3 loop is CASSEGTGSSYEQYF. CDR3 DNA sequence: TGTGCCAGCAGCGAGGGGACAGGGAGCTCCTACGAGCAGTACTTC. Filled out from reference TRBV9 and TRBJ2-7, the complete variable domain reads DSGVTQTPKHLITATGQRVTLRCSPRSGDLSVYWYQQSLDQGLQFLIQYYNGEERAKGNILERFSAQQFPDLHSELNLSSLELGDSALYFCASSEGTGSSYEQYFGPGTRLTVT.

The chain links TRBV5-6 to TRBJ2-7; 9 nucleotides line up with TRBD1. The germline V gene has CDR1 SGHDT and CDR2 YYEEEE. This CDR3 comprises 16 residues. Trimming at V came to 4 bases and at J to 5 bases, leaving 13 bases not matched to a gene. CDR3 nucleotide sequence: TGTGCCAGCAGCCAAGACCTCGGGACAGGGCTCCACGAGCAGTACTTC. Encoded protein: CASSQDLGTGLHEQYF.

The chain couples TRBV13 to TRBJ1-3, with 8 bases aligning to TRBD1. CDR1 and CDR2 from the germline V gene are PRHDT and FYEKMQ (reference sequence). V lost 5 bases to trimming and J lost 1 base; unmatched junction nucleotides: 10. The CDR3 is 17 amino acids. The CDR3 is CASSQEGQGESGNTIYF. DNA of the CDR3: TGTGCCAGCAGCCAAGAAGGACAGGGAGAATCTGGAAACACCATATATTTT.

V is TRBV7-6 and J is TRBJ2-5, with 7 bases matching TRBD1. This CDR3 is built from 15 residues. J was trimmed by 2 bases and V by 4 bases; bases with no gene match: 7. The germline V gene has CDR1 SGHVS and CDR2 FNYEAQ. The CDR3 protein is CASSSGPGQQETQYF. DNA for the CDR3: TGTGCCAGCAGCTCCGGACCGGGACAGCAAGAGACCCAGTACTTC. Full variable domain (remainder filled in from reference TRBV7-6 and TRBJ2-5): GAGVSQSPRYKVTKRGQDVALRCDPISGHVSLYWYRQALGQGPEFLTYFNYEAQQDKSGLPNDRFSAERPEGSISTLTIQRTEQRDSAMYRCASSSGPGQQETQYFGPGTRLLVL.

The genes are TRBV7-2 and TRBJ2-7; no clear D. Germline lookup yields CDR1 SGHTA and CDR2 FQGNSA. This CDR3 is built from 13 residues. V shed 3 bases and J shed 1 base, with 7 bases lying between them. CDR3 bases: TGTGCCAGCAGCTTTCAGGTTTCCTACGAGCAGTACTTC. This encodes CASSFQVSYEQYF.

V gene TRBV9 combines with J gene TRBJ2-3; a possible D gene is TRBD1 (6 bases). The V end was cut by 0 bases, the J end by 3 bases, with 17 bases between. The CDR3 loop spans 17 amino acids. CDR1 SGDLS and CDR2 YYNGEE come from the germline V gene. The DNA of the CDR3 is TGTGCCAGCAGCGTAGATCCGGGACATGAGGGGACAGATACGCAGTATTTT. Its protein is CASSVDPGHEGTDTQYF.

This chain uses TRBV19 with TRBJ2-1; 13 positions agree with TRBD2. V was clipped by 3 bases and J by 7 bases; unmatched bases: 9. Germline V gives CDR1 LNHDA, CDR2 SQIVND (reference sequence). The CDR3 runs to 17 residues. The chain's CDR3 is CASSMGTLAGGRNEQFF. As DNA, the CDR3 is TGTGCCAGTAGTATGGGGACACTAGCGGGAGGGAGGAATGAGCAGTTCTTC.

The rearrangement uses TRBV7-9 and TRBJ1-5; D not certain. Germline lookup yields CDR1 SEHNR and CDR2 FQNEAQ (reference sequence). This CDR3 has 14 residues. Between the trimmed V and J ends, which lost 3 bases and 2 bases, there was a span of 8 bases. CDR3 loop: CASSFSQGNQPQHF. The DNA for the CDR3 is TGTGCCAGCAGCTTCTCCCAGGGCAATCAGCCCCAGCATTTT.

A single count supports this clone. This rearrangement joins TRBV4-2 to TRBJ2-3; D call uncertain. Germline V lookup: CDR1 LGHNA, CDR2 YNFKEQ. The germline V and J ends were trimmed by 0 bases and 1 base, with 11 bases remaining between them. The CDR3 spans 16 residues. CDR3 nucleotide sequence: TGTGCCAGCAGCCAAGATCTGGGCCAGGGCACAGATACGCAGTATTTT. Its protein product is CASSQDLGQGTDTQYF.

The genes are TRBV6-5 and TRBJ1-5, with 8 nucleotides matching TRBD1. The germline CDR1 and CDR2 sequences are MNHEY and SVGAGI. The CDR3 has 14 amino acids. V shed 0 bases, J shed 5 bases, and the junction held 0 bases outside the gene matches. The CDR3, as DNA: TGTGCCAGCAGTTACTCGACAGGGGATCAGCCCCAGCATTTT. It specifies CASSYSTGDQPQHF.

The chain recombines TRBV18 with TRBJ2-7, with 7 bases fitting TRBD1. CDR1 is KGHSH and CDR2 is LQKENI in the germline V gene. Trimming removed 2 bases from V and 2 bases from J; junction bases left unmatched: 6. The CDR3 is 15 residues long. CDR3 nucleotide sequence: TGTGCCAGCTCACCAGGAGCTGACAGGGCCTACGAGCAGTACTTC. It translates to CASSPGADRAYEQYF.